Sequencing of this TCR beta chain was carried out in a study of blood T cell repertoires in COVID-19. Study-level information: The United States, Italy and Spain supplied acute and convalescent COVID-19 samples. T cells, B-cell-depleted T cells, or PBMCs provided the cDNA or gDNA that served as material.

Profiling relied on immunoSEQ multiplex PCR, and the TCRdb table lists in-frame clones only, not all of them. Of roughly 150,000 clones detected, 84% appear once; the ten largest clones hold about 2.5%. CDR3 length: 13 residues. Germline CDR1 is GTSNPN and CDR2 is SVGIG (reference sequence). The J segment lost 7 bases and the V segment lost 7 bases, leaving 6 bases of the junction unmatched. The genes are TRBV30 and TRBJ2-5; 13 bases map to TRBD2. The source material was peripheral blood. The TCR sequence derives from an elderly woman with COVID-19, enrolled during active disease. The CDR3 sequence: CASGLAGPRTQYF. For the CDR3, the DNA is TGTGCCTCGGGACTAGCGGGACCTCGGACCCAGTACTTC.